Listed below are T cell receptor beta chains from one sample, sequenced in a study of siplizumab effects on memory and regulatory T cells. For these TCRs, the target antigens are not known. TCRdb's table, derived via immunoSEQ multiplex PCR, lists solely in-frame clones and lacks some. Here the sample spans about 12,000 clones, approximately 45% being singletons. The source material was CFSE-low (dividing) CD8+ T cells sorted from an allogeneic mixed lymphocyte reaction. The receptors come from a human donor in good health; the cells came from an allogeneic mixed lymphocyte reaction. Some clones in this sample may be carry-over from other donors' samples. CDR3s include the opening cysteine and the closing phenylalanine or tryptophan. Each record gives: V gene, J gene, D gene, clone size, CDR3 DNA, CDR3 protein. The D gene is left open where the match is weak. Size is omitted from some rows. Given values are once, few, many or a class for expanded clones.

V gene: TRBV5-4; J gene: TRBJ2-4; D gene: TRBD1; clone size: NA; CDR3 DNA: TGTGCCAGCAGCTTCGGTCAGGGGGCGTACATTCAGTACTTC; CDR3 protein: CASSFGQGAYIQYF
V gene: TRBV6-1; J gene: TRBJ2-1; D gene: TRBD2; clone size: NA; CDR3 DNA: TGTGCCAGCATTCCTCGTGGGCTAGCGGACAATGAGCAGTTCTTC; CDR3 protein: CASIPRGLADNEQFF
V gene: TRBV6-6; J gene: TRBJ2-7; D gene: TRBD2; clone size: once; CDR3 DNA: TGTGCCAGCAGTTTGGGACTAGCGGGAATCTACGAGCAGTACTTC; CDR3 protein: CASSLGLAGIYEQYF
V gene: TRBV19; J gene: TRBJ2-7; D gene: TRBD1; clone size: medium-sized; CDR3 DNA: TGTGCCAGTAGTATCGACAGGGTGTCCTACGAGCAGTACTTC; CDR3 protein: CASSIDRVSYEQYF
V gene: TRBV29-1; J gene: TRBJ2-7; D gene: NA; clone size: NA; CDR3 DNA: TGCAGCGCCTCTGGGGGCTCATCCTACGAGCAGTACTTC; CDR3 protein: CSASGGSSYEQYF
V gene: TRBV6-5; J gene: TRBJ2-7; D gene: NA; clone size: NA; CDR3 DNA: TGTGCCAGCACCCACAGGGAGGTCGAGCAGTACTTC; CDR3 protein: CASTHREVEQYF
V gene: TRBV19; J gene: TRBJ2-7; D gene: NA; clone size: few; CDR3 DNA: TGTGCCAGTAGTATTGGGTGGAGCTCCTACGAGCAGTACTTC; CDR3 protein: CASSIGWSSYEQYF
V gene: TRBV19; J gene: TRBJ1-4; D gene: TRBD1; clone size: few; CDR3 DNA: TGTGCCACCCCGACAGGGTGTAATGAAAAACTGTTTTTT; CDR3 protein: CATPTGCNEKLFF
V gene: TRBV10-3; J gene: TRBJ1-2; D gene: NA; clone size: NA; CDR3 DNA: TGTGCCATCAGTGAGTCGAGGTTGGACTATGGCTACACCTTC; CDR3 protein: CAISESRLDYGYTF
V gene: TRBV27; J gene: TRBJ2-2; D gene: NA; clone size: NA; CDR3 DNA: TGTGCCAGCAGTCCAGGGGCTAGGAACACCGGGGAGCTGTTTTTT; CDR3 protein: CASSPGARNTGELFF
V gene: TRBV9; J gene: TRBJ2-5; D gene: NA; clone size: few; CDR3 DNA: TGTGCCAGCAGCGTAGTCGGGGGAGAGATAGAGACCCAGTACTTC; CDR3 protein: CASSVVGGEIETQYF
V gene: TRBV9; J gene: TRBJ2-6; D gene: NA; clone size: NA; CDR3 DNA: TGTGCCAGCAGCCCCGGTTCTGGGGCCAACGTCCTGACTTTC; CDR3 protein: CASSPGSGANVLTF
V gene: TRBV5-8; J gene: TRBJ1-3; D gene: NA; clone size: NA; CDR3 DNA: TGTGCCAGCAGCTTGTTAAACACCATATATTTT; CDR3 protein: CASSLLNTIYF
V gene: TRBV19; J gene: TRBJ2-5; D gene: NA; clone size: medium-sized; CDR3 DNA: TGTGCCAGTAGTATGCAGGGTGGGTGGGAGACCCAGTACTTC; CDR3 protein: CASSMQGGWETQYF
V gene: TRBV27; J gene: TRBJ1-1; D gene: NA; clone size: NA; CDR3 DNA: TGTGCCAGCAGTGTAAGGCTGGACGGCACTGAAGCTTTCTTT; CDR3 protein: CASSVRLDGTEAFF
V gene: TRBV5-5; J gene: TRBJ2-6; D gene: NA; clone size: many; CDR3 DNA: TGTGCCAGCAGCTTGACCTACGTCCGGTCTGGGGCCAACGTCCTGACTTTC; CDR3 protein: CASSLTYVRSGANVLTF
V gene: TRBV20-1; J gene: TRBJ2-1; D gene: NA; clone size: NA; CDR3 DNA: TGCAGTGCTAGGAAAGGAAATGAGCAGTTCTTC; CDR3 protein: CSARKGNEQFF
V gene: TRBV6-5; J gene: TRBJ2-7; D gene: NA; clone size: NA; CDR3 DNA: TGTGCCAGCAGTTACGCCCCCGGGACGGTATACGAGCAGTACTTC; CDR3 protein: CASSYAPGTVYEQYF
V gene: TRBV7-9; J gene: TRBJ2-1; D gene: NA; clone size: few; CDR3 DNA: TGTGCCAGCAGCCTTGGGGCCGGTGAGCAGTTCTTC; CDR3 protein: CASSLGAGEQFF
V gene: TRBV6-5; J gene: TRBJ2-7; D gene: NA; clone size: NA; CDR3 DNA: TGTGCCAGCAGTCCACACCTCCCCTTGTACGAGCAGTACTTC; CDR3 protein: CASSPHLPLYEQYF
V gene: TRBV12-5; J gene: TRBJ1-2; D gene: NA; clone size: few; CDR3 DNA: TGTGCTAGTGGTTTGGAACACAGCCCCTATGGCTACACCTTC; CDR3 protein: CASGLEHSPYGYTF
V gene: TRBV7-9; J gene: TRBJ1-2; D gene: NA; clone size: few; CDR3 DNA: TGTGCCAGCAGCTTAAACAGGGAGTATGGCTACACCTTC; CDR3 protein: CASSLNREYGYTF
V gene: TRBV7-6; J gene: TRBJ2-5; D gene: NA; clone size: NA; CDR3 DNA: TGTGCCAGCAGCTCACGAGGGCGGGAGACCCAGTACTTC; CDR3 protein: CASSSRGRETQYF
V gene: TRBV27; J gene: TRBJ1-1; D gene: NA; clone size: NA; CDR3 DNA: TGTGCCAGCAGTTTAACAGGGCGAGGCACTGAAGCTTTCTTT; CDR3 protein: CASSLTGRGTEAFF
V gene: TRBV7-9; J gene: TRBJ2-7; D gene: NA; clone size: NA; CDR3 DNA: TGTGCCAGCAGCTTGGGAGGGACACACTTCTACGAGCAGTACTTC; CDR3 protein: CASSLGGTHFYEQYF
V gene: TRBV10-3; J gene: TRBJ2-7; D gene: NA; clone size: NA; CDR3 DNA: TGTGCCACCATGGGTGCCTACGAGCAGTACTTC; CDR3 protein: CATMGAYEQYF
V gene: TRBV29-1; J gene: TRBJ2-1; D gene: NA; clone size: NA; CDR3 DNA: TGCAGCGTTGAAGATTTCGGTTTTGAGCAGTTCTTC; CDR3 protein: CSVEDFGFEQFF
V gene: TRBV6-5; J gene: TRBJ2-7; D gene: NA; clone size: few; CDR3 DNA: TGTGCCAGCAGTGACGACAGGTACGAGCAGTACTTC; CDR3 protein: CASSDDRYEQYF
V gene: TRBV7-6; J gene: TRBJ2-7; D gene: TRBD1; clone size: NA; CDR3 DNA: TGTGCCAGCAGCTTAGCCTGGACAGGAGCCTACGAGCAGTACTTC; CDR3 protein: CASSLAWTGAYEQYF
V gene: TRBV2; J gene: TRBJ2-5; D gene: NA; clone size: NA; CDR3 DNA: TGTGCCAGCACGGTAGCCTACCAAGAGACCCAGTACTTC; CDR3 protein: CASTVAYQETQYF
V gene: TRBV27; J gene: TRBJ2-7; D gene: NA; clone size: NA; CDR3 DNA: TGTGCCAGCAGTTTAAAGCTTGAAGGATACGAGCAGTACTTC; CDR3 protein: CASSLKLEGYEQYF
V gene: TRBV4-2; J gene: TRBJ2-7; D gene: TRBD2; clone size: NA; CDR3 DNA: TGTGCCAGCAGCCAAGAGATAGCGGGAGGGGTCTACGAGCAGTACTTC; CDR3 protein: CASSQEIAGGVYEQYF
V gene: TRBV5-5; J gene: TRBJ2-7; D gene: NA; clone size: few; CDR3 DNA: TGTGCCAGCAGCTTCTCCCAGGGGTACGAGCAGTACTTC; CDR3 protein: CASSFSQGYEQYF
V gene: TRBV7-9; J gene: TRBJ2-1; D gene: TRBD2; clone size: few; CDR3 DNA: TGTGCCAGCAGCTCTTCCTCAGCGGGGGTAGAGACCTACAATGAGCAGTTCTTC; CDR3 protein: CASSSSSAGVETYNEQFF
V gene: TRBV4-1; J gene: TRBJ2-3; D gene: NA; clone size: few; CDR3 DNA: TGCGCCAGCAGCCAAGACGCCTTACGCACAGATACGCAGTATTTT; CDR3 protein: CASSQDALRTDTQYF
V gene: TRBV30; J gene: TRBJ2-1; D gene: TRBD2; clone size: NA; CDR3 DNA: TGTGCCTGGAGCGCCCGTCCCGGGACTAGAACGATTGAGCTGTTCTTC; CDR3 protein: CAWSARPGTRTIELFF
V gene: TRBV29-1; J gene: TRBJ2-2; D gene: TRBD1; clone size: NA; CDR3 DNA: TGCAGCGTTGCCGGGACAGAGAACACCGGGGAGCTGTTTTTT; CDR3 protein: CSVAGTENTGELFF
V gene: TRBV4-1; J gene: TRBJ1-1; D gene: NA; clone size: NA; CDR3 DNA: TGCGCCAGCAGCCAAGACCCAGGGATGAACACTGAAGCTTTCTTT; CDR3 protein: CASSQDPGMNTEAFF
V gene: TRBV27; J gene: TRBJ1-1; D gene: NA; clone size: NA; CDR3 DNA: TGTGCCAGCAGTTTATCGGTGAGGGGGAACACTGAAGCTTTCTTT; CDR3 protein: CASSLSVRGNTEAFF
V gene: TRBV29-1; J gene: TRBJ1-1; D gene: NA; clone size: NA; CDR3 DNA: TGCAGCGCGGTTTATGGGGGGGCCCCCACTGAAGCTTTCTTT; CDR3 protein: CSAVYGGAPTEAFF
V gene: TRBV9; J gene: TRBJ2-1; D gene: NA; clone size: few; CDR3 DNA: TGTGCCAGCAGCCCCCTTGACTGGAATGAGCAGTTCTTC; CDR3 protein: CASSPLDWNEQFF
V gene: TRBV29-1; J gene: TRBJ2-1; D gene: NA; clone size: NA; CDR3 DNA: TGCAGCGTAGCCTCTATTGAGCAGTTCTTC; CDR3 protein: CSVASIEQFF
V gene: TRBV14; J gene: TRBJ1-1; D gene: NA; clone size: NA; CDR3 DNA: TGTGCCAGCAGTGTACAGGGGAACACTGAAGCTTTCTTT; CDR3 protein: CASSVQGNTEAFF
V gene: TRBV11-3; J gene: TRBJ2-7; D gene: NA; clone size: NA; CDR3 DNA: TGTGCCAGCAGCGCGGCCTGGACCAACTACGAGCAGTACTTC; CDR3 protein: CASSAAWTNYEQYF
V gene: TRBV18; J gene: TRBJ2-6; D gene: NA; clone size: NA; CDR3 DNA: TGTGCCAGCTCACCACCTACGGGCCCTGGGGCCAACGTCCTGACTTTC; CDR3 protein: CASSPPTGPGANVLTF
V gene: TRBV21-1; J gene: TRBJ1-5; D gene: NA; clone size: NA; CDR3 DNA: TGTGCCAGCAGCAAAGGCACGGATCCTGGCAATCAGCCCCAGCATTTT; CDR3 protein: CASSKGTDPGNQPQHF
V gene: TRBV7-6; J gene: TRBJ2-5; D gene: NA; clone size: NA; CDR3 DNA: TGTGCCAGCAGCGGGGCTCCGTACCAAGAGACCCAGTACTTC; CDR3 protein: CASSGAPYQETQYF
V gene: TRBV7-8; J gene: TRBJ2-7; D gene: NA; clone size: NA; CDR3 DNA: TGTGCCAGCAGCTCCCGGGACTACGAGCAGTACTTC; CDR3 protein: CASSSRDYEQYF
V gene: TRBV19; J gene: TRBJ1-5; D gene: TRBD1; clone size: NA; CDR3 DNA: TGTGCCAGTAGTACCTATTTAGACAGGGGGCCCCTTAGCAATCAGCCCCAGCATTTT; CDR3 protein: CASSTYLDRGPLSNQPQHF
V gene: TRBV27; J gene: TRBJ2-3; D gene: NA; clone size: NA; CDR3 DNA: TGTGCCAGCAGTCCCGGACAGATATTAACAGATACGCAGTATTTT; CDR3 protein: CASSPGQILTDTQYF
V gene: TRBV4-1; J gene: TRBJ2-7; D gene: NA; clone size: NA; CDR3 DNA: TGCGCCAGCAGCCAAGTCCTAGGTCAGAGCTCCTACGAGCAGTACTTC; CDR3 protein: CASSQVLGQSSYEQYF
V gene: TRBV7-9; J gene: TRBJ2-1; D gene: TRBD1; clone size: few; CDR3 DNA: TGTGCCAGCAGCCCCCGGGACAGGAACTACAATGAGCAGTTCTTC; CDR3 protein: CASSPRDRNYNEQFF
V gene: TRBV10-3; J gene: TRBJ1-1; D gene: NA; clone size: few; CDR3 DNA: TGTGCCATCAGTGAGTCTCAAGGAATGAACACTGAAGCTTTCTTT; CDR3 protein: CAISESQGMNTEAFF
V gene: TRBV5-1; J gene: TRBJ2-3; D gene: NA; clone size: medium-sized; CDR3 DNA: TGCGCCAGCAGCCCAGCTTGGGGCACAGATACGCAGTATTTT; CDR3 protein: CASSPAWGTDTQYF